This TCR beta chain was found in a study of blood T cell repertoires in COVID-19. At the level of the study: The cDNA or gDNA used as material had been derived from T cells, B-cell-depleted T cells, or PBMCs.

CDR1 is MDHEN and CDR2 is SYDVKM in the germline V gene. The germline V and J ends were trimmed by 4 bases and 2 bases, with 4 bases remaining between them. The CDR3 has 12 residues. Here immunoSEQ multiplex PCR was the method, and the copy in TCRdb shows in-frame clones only, minus some. This table holds about 130,000 clones, approximately 80% found once. This clone has a handful of counts. In the same sample, other DNA sequences code for this CDR3. Source material: peripheral blood. V is TRBV28 and J is TRBJ2-3; D gene unclear. This sequence originates from a man between 60 and 70 years old who had recovered from COVID-19. CDR3: CASSSVTDTQYF. CDR3 nucleotide sequence: TGTGCCAGCAGTTCGGTCACAGATACGCAGTATTTT.